Listed below are T cell receptor beta chains from one sample, sequenced in a study of cytomegalovirus exposure and HLA in healthy donors. Data came from immunoSEQ multiplex PCR; TCRdb stores just in-frame clones and leaves some out. The table lists 140,000 to 150,000 clones, about four fifths of them singletons. Sequencing input: PBMCs. These receptor sequences come from a man aged 35 to 55 in good health and CMV-seronegative. Each CDR3 is given with its conserved first and last residue. D genes are given only for firm matches. Clone size is not always given. Where it is, it says once, few, many or a class for expanded clones.

TRBV5-1	TRBJ1-2	.	.	TGCGCCAGCAGCCTTAGTACAGGGAATGTTAACTATGGCTACACCTTC	CASSLSTGNVNYGYTF
TRBV7-2	TRBJ1-1	.	TRBD1	TGTGCCAGCAGCTGGGGTCTGACAGGGGCGAACACTGAAGCTTTCTTT	CASSWGLTGANTEAFF
TRBV10-3	TRBJ1-1	few	.	TGTGCCATCAGTGAAGCGGCCGGAAACACTGAAGCTTTCTTT	CAISEAAGNTEAFF
TRBV5-6	TRBJ2-1	.	.	TGTGCCAGCAGCTTGGATTTCGGGGTATACAATGAGCAGTTCTTC	CASSLDFGVYNEQFF
TRBV27	TRBJ1-6	.	.	TGTGCCAGCAGTCTCAGGGGATTGGGCTCACCCCTCCACTTT	CASSLRGLGSPLHF
TRBV4-3	TRBJ2-2	.	.	TGCGCCAGCAGCCGACACAGGAACACCGGGGAGCTGTTTTTT	CASSRHRNTGELFF
TRBV11-1	TRBJ2-7	.	.	TGTGCCAGCAGCTCCCGCACCGCGGATTCTGCTTACGAGCAGTACTTC	CASSSRTADSAYEQYF
TRBV5-6	TRBJ2-2	once	TRBD1	TGTGCCAGCAGCTTGTTGGACAGGGGTATGACCGGGGAGCTGTTTTTT	CASSLLDRGMTGELFF
TRBV7-3	TRBJ2-3	.	.	TGTGCCAGCAGCTTATCTAAGACTGGCATCACAGATACGCAGTATTTT	CASSLSKTGITDTQYF
TRBV2	TRBJ1-5	once	.	TGTGCCAGCAGGTCTATGGGGAGTTGGGAGACGAGTCAGCCCCAGCATTTT	CASRSMGSWETSQPQHF
TRBV5-1	TRBJ1-3	.	TRBD1	TGCGCCAGCAGCTTGATCGGGACAGGGACTGGAAACACCATATATTTT	CASSLIGTGTGNTIYF
TRBV6-5	TRBJ2-2	.	.	TGTGCCAGCCAAAAAGCTGCCGGGGAGCTGTTTTTT	CASQKAAGELFF
TRBV2	TRBJ2-3	.	.	TGTGCCAGCAGGGTTCAGGGTAAAAGGACAGATACGCAGTATTTT	CASRVQGKRTDTQYF
TRBV10-1	TRBJ1-2	once	.	TGCGCCAGCAGTGACGACAGATCGGGCGGCATTGGCTACACCTTC	CASSDDRSGGIGYTF
TRBV28	TRBJ2-7	.	.	TGTGCCAGCCGAACCCCAGGCCACTACGAGCAGTACTTC	CASRTPGHYEQYF
TRBV19	TRBJ2-3	once	.	TGTGCCAGTAGTATTGAAGGGGTGGATACGCAGTATTTT	CASSIEGVDTQYF
TRBV7-9	TRBJ2-7	.	TRBD1	TGTGCCAGCAGCTTAGAGGGGACAGGGGCCGAGCAGTACTTC	CASSLEGTGAEQYF
TRBV9	TRBJ2-3	.	.	TGTGCCAGCAGCGTAGAACCGGGTAGCACAGATACGCAGTATTTT	CASSVEPGSTDTQYF
TRBV9	TRBJ1-2	few	.	TGTGCCAGCAGCGCTAGGGACTCATCGACGATATATGGCTACACCTTC	CASSARDSSTIYGYTF
TRBV29-1	TRBJ2-5	.	.	TGCAGCGTTGGCGAGACAAGAGAAGCCCAGTACTTC	CSVGETREAQYF
TRBV11-2	TRBJ2-3	.	TRBD2	TGTGCCAGCAGCCCGGATCGGGGGGAGCAGTATTTT	CASSPDRGEQYF
TRBV4-1	TRBJ2-7	.	TRBD2	TGCGCCAGCAGCCAAGGCCCGGGGGGGAGCCCCTACGAGCAGTACTTC	CASSQGPGGSPYEQYF
TRBV25-1	TRBJ2-7	once	.	TGTGCCAGCATCCCTCACCGGGGGGCCCCCTCCGAGCAGTACTTC	CASIPHRGAPSEQYF
TRBV6-4	TRBJ2-1	.	TRBD1	TGTGCCAGCAGTCCCAACAGGGGCGGCAATGAGCAGTTCTTC	CASSPNRGGNEQFF
TRBV5-4	TRBJ1-3	.	.	TGTGCCAGCAGCCGAGAGGATCGAAACACCATATATTTT	CASSREDRNTIYF
TRBV10-3	TRBJ2-3	.	TRBD2	TGTGCCATCAGTGAAACGGGCGGGGGGGCCACAGATACGCAGTATTTT	CAISETGGGATDTQYF
TRBV5-8	TRBJ2-5	.	.	TGTGCCAGCAGCTTTGCGGGGGCGGCACGGAAGACCCAGTACTTC	CASSFAGAARKTQYF
TRBV9	TRBJ1-2	.	TRBD1	TGTGCCAGCAGCGTTGCCCGGACAGGGAGGGGCTACACCTTC	CASSVARTGRGYTF
TRBV5-1	TRBJ2-5	.	TRBD2	TGCGCCAGCAGCTCTCAGACTAGCTTGGAGACCCAGTACTTC	CASSSQTSLETQYF
TRBV29-1	TRBJ1-1	few	TRBD1	TGCAGCGGTGGACAGGGGGGATACACTGAAGCTTTCTTT	CSGGQGGYTEAFF
TRBV19	TRBJ1-2	few	.	TGTGCCAGTAGTAAGAGCTATGGCTACACCTTC	CASSKSYGYTF
TRBV5-1	TRBJ2-3	.	.	TGCGCCAGCAGTTACGATGTAGCCGGAAAAGATACGCAGTATTTT	CASSYDVAGKDTQYF
TRBV7-6	TRBJ2-3	.	.	TGTGCCAGCAGGGCGGTAACAGATACGCAGTATTTT	CASRAVTDTQYF
TRBV19	TRBJ1-1	.	TRBD1	TGTGCCAGTAGTATAGGGGTCGACAGGGTCGGTGAAGCTTTCTTT	CASSIGVDRVGEAFF
TRBV5-1	TRBJ2-3	.	.	TGCGCCAGCAGCCCTACCTCCGGGACTAGCACAGATACGCAGTATTTT	CASSPTSGTSTDTQYF
TRBV9	TRBJ1-2	.	TRBD1	TGTGCCAGCAGCGTAATCGGGACAGCTAACTATGGCTACACCTTC	CASSVIGTANYGYTF
TRBV28	TRBJ2-7	.	TRBD1	TGTGCCAGCCAGGACAGGGGGCGGTCCTACGAGCAGTACTTC	CASQDRGRSYEQYF
TRBV7-3	TRBJ2-6	.	TRBD2	TGTGCCAGCAGCTTAAGTCCGGGGGGGCCAGGCTCTGGGGCCAACGTCCTGACTTTC	CASSLSPGGPGSGANVLTF
TRBV6-6	TRBJ2-7	.	.	TGTGCCAGCAGTTACTGGACAGAAAGGTCCTACGAGCAGTACTTC	CASSYWTERSYEQYF
TRBV7-2	TRBJ2-2	.	.	TGTGCCAGCAGCTTCCAACCGGGATCTAACACCGGGGAGCTGTTTTTT	CASSFQPGSNTGELFF
TRBV10-2	TRBJ1-6	.	.	TGCGCCAGCAGTGAGCGTGAGGTTACCTATAATTCACCCCTCCACTTT	CASSEREVTYNSPLHF
TRBV9	TRBJ1-1	.	.	TGTGCCAGCAGCACGCACGGAGGTGAAGCTTTCTTT	CASSTHGGEAFF